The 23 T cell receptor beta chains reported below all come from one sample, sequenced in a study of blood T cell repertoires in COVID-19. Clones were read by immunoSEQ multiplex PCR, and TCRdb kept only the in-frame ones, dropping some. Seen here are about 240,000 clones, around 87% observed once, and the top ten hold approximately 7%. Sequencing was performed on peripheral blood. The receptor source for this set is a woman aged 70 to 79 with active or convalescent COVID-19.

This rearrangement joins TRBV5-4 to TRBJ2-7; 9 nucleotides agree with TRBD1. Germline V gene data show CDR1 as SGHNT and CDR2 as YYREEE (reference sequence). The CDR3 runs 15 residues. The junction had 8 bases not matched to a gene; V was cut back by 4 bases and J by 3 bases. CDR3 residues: CASSTGQGKVYEQYF. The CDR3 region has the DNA TGTGCCAGCAGCACTGGACAGGGGAAAGTCTACGAGCAGTACTTC. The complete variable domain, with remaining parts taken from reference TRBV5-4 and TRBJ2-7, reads ETGVTQSPTHLIKTRGQQVTLRCSSQSGHNTVSWYQQALGQGPQFIFQYYREEENGRGNFPPRFSGLQFPNYSSELNVNALELDDSALYLCASSTGQGKVYEQYFGPGTRLTVT.

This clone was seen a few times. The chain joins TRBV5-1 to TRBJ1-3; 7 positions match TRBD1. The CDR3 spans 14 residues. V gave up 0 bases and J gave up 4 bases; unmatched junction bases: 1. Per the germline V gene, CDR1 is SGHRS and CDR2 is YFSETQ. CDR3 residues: CASSLEQGGNTIYF. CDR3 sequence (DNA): TGCGCCAGCAGCTTGGAACAGGGGGGAAACACCATATATTTT.

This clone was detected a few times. The CDR3 region is CASSYATELFF. The CDR3 DNA follows: TGTGCCAGCAGTTACGCTACGGAGCTGTTTTTT. The chain couples TRBV6-2 or TRBV6-3 to TRBJ2-2, with unresolved D. In germline, CDR1 is MNHEY, CDR2 SVGEGT. The CDR3 spans 11 residues. Trimming cost V 2 bases and J 10 bases, with 5 bases left between them.

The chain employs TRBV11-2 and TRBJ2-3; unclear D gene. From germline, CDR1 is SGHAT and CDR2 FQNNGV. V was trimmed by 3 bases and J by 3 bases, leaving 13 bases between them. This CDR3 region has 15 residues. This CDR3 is CASSLELGRTDTQYF. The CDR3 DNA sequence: TGTGCCAGCAGCTTGGAGCTGGGTAGGACAGATACGCAGTATTTT.

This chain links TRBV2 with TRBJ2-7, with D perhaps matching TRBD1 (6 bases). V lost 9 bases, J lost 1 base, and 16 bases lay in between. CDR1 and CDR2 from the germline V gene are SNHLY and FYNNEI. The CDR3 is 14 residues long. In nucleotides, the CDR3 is TGTGCCAGTCAAATCCAACAGGGATCCTACGAGCAGTACTTC. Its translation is CASQIQQGSYEQYF.

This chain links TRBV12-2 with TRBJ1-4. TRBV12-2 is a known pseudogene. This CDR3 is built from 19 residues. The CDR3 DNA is TGTGCAAGTCGCTCCCGCAGCGCCCTGCAGGCGGGGAGTGACGAAAAACTGTTTTTT. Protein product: CASRSRSALQAGSDEKLFF.

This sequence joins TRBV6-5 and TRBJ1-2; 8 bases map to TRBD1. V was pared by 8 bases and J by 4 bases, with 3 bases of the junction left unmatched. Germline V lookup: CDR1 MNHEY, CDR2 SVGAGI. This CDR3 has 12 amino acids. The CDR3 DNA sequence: TGTGCCAGCGGGACAGGCTCCTATGGCTACACCTTC. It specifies CASGTGSYGYTF.

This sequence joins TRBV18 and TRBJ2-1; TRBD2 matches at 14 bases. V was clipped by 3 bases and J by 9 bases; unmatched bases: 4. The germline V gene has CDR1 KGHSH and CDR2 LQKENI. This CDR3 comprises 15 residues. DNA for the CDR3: TGTGCCAGCTCACCGACTAGCGGGGGGGCGTCTGAGCAGTTCTTC. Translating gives CASSPTSGGASEQFF. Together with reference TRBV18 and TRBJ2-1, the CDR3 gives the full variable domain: NAGVMQNPRHLVRRRGQEARLRCSPMKGHSHVYWYRQLPEEGLKFMVYLQKENIIDESGMPKERFSAEFPKEGPSILRIQQVVRGDSAAYFCASSPTSGGASEQFFGPGTRLTVL.

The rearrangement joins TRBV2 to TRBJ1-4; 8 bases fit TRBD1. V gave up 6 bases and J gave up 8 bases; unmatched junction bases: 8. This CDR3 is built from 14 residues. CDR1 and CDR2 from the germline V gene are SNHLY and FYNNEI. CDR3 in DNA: TGTGCCAGCAGGGGGGAACAGGGGGAAGAAAAACTGTTTTTT. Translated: CASRGEQGEEKLFF.

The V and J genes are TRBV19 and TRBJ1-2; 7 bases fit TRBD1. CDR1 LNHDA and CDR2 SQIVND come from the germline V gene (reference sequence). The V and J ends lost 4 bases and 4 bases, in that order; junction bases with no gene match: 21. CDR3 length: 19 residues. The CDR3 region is CASSTPPRGRGVKSYGYTF. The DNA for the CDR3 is TGTGCCAGTAGTACACCCCCGCGGGGCAGGGGGGTGAAGAGCTATGGCTACACCTTC. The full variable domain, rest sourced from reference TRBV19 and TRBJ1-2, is DGGITQSPKYLFRKEGQNVTLSCEQNLNHDAMYWYRQDPGQGLRLIYYSQIVNDFQKGDIAEGYSVSREKKESFPLTVTSAQKNPTAFYLCASSTPPRGRGVKSYGYTFGSGTRLTVV.

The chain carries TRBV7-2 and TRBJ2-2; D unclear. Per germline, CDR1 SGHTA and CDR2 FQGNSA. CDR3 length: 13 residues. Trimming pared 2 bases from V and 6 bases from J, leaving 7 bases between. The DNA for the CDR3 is TGTGCCAGCAGCTTACAAGGAGCCGGGGAGCTGTTTTTT. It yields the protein CASSLQGAGELFF.

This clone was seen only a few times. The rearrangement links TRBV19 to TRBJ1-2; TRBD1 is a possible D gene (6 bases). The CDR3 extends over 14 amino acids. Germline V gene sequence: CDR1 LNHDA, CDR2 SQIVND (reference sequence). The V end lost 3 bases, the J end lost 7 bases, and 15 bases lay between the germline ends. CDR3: CASSMRYREVGYTF. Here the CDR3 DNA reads TGTGCCAGTAGTATGAGGTACAGGGAAGTTGGCTACACCTTC.

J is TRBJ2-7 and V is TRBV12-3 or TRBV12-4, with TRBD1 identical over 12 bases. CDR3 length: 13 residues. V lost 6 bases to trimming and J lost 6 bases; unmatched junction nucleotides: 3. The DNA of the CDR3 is TGTGCCAGCAGCCGGGACAGGGGGCGCGAGCAGTACTTC. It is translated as CASSRDRGREQYF.

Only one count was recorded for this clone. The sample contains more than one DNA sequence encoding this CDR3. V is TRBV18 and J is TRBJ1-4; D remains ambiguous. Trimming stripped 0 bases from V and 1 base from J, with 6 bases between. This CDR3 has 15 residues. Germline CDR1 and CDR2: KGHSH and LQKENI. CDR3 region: CASSPPGRTNEKLFF. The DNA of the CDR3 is TGTGCCAGCTCACCACCGGGCAGAACTAATGAAAAACTGTTTTTT.

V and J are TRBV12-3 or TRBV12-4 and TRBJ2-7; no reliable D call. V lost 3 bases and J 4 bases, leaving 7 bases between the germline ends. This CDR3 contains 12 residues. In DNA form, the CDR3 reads TGTGCCAGCAGTTTCGGTGGTTACGAGCAGTACTTC. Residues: CASSFGGYEQYF.

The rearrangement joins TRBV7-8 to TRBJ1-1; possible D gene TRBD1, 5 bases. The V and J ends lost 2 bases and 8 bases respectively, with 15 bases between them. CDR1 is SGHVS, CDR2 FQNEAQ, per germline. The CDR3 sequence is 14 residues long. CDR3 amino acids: CASSLLGARLEAFF. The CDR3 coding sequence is TGTGCCAGCAGCTTATTAGGGGCGCGCCTGGAAGCTTTCTTT.

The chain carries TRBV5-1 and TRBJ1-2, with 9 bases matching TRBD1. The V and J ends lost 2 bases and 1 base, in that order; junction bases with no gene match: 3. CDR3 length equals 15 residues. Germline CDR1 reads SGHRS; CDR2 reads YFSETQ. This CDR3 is CASSLQGASNYGYTF. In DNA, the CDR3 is TGCGCCAGCAGCTTACAGGGGGCTAGTAACTATGGCTACACCTTC.

CDR3 sequence (DNA): TGTGCCAGCAGCGACTGGGGGGGGGATGAAAAACTGTTTTTT. Amino acids: CASSDWGGDEKLFF. This chain links TRBV3-1 (or the pseudogene TRBV3-2) with TRBJ1-4; perhaps TRBD1 as D (5 bases). CDR3 length: 14 amino acids. The V gene's germline CDR1 is LGHDT and CDR2 YNNKEL (reference sequence). The V end lost 5 bases, the J end lost 6 bases, and 13 bases lay between the germline ends.

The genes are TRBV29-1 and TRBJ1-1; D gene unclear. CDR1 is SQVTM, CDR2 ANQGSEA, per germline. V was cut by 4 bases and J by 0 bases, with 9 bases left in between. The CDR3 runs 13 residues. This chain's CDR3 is CSVAYRLNTEAFF. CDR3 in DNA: TGCAGCGTTGCGTACAGATTGAACACTGAAGCTTTCTTT.

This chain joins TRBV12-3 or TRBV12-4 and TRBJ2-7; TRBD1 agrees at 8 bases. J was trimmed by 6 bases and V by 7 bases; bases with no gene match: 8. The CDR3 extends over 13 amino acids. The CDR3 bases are TGTGCCAGCACCGCCACGACAGGGGCCGAGCAGTACTTC. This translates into CASTATTGAEQYF.

CDR3 DNA sequence: TGTGCCAGCAGCCTCCTCGACGGGAGCTCTGGGGCCAACGTCCTGACTTTC. Residues: CASSLLDGSSGANVLTF. J is TRBJ2-6 and V is TRBV9, with D possibly matching TRBD2 (6 bases). V lost 4 bases and J 0 bases, leaving 14 bases between the germline ends. CDR3 length equals 17 residues. CDR1 is SGDLS and CDR2 is YYNGEE in the germline V gene. The whole variable domain, remainder taken from reference TRBV9 and TRBJ2-6, is DSGVTQTPKHLITATGQRVTLRCSPRSGDLSVYWYQQSLDQGLQFLIQYYNGEERAKGNILERFSAQQFPDLHSELNLSSLELGDSALYFCASSLLDGSSGANVLTFGAGSRLTVL.

The CDR3 region is CASSYSNQPQHF. The CDR3 DNA follows: TGTGCCTCGAGTTATAGCAATCAGCCCCAGCATTTT. V and J are TRBV24-1 and TRBJ1-5; D is undetermined. V gave up 12 bases and J gave up 0 bases, with 8 bases separating them. The CDR3 is made up of 12 amino acids. Germline assignment: CDR1 KGHDR and CDR2 SFDVKD.

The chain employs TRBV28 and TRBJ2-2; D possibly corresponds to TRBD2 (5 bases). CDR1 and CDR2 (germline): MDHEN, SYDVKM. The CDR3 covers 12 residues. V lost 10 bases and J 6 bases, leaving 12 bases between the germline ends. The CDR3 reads CATTGIAGELFF. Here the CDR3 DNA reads TGTGCCACCACGGGAATTGCCGGGGAGCTGTTTTTT.